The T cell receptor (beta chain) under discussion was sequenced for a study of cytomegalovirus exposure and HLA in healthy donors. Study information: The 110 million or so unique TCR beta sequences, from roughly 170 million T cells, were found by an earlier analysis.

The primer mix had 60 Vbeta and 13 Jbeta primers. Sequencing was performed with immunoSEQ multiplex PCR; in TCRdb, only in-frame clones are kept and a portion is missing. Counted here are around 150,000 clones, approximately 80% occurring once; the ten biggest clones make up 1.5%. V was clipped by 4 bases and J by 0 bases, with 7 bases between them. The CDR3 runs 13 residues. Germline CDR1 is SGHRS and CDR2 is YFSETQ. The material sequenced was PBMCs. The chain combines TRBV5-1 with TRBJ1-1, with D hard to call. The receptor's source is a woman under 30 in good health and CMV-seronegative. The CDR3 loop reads CASSPPMNTEAFF. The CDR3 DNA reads TGCGCCAGCAGCCCCCCCATGAACACTGAAGCTTTCTTT.